The clone carrying this T cell receptor beta chain has just one count. The junction departs from germline at one end; a sequencing error may be responsible. The data belong to a study of blood T cell repertoires in COVID-19. The method was immunoSEQ multiplex PCR; TCRdb's version includes in-frame clones alone and lacks a portion of them. Among under 200,000 clones listed, about 86% were seen once. Germline V gene sequence: CDR1 LGHDT, CDR2 YNNKEL (reference sequence). The CDR3 length is 13 residues. The rearrangement links TRBV3-1 (or the pseudogene TRBV3-2) to TRBJ2-5; TRBD1 aligns across 9 bases. This clonotype originated in a man in his sixties with acute or convalescent COVID-19. The sequencing sample was made of peripheral blood. The CDR3, as DNA: TGTGCCAGCAGCCAAACAACACAGGGGGCCTCGGACTTC. It translates to CASSQTTQGASDF.